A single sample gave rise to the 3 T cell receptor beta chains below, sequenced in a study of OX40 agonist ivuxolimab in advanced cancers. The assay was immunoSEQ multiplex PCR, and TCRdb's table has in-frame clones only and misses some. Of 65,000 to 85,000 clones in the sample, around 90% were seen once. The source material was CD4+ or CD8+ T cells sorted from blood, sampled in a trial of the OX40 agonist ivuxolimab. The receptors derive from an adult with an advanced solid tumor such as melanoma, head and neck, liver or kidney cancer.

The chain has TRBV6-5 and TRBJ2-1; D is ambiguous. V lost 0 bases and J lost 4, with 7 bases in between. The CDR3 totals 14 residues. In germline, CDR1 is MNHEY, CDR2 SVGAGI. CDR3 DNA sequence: TGTGCCAGCAGTTACTCCACACTTTACAATGAGCAGTTCTTC. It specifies CASSYSTLYNEQFF.

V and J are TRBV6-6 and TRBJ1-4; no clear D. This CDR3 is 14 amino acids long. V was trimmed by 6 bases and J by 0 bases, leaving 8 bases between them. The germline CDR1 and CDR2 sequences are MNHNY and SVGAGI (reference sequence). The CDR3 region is CASRNRATNEKLFF. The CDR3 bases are TGTGCCAGCAGAAATCGAGCAACTAATGAAAAACTGTTTTTT.

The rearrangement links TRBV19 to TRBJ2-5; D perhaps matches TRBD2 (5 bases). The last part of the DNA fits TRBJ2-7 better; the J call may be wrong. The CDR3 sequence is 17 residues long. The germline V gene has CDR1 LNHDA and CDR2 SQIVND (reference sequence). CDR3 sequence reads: CASSIRFIPGSSYEQYF. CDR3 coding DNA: TGTGCCAGTAGTATCAGGTTTATCCCTGGGAGTTCCTACGAGCAGTACTTC.